These T cell receptor beta chains were read from a single sample in a study of cytomegalovirus exposure and HLA in healthy donors. The protocol was immunoSEQ multiplex PCR, while the TCRdb copy is restricted to in-frame clones and leaves out a portion. This repertoire shows under 50,000 clones, 94% found once; its top ten account for approximately 8.1%. Sequencing used PBMCs. These receptors originate from a woman aged 18-29 years in good health and CMV-seropositive. Each CDR3 is given without its conserved first and last residue.

j_gene	v_gene	CDR3aa
TRBJ2-7	TRBV23-1	ASSPRDTTWRRYEQY
TRBJ2-7	TRBV5-1	ASSLGTVLTHEQY
TRBJ2-1	TRBV7-2	ASSPGGRVFYNEQF
TRBJ2-1	TRBV7-9	ASSTRLAGYNEQF
TRBJ2-3	TRBV27	ASSQRQSPSTDTQY
TRBJ2-5	TRBV6-5	ASSYRGGQGGETQY
TRBJ2-5	TRBV5-5	ASSPVGVGETQY
TRBJ2-2	TRBV6-5	ASSYWTGCTGELF
TRBJ1-4	TRBV5-4	ASSNTGVGEKLF
TRBJ1-3	TRBV7-9	ASSPPTDSGNTIY
TRBJ1-1	TRBV19	ASRLGQGYTEAF
TRBJ2-5	TRBV9	ASSASDSKETQY
TRBJ2-7	TRBV6-1	ASINRGYEQY
TRBJ1-3	TRBV10-3	AIRSDTGNTIY
TRBJ2-1	TRBV6-5	ASSSRQGVNNEQF
TRBJ2-7	TRBV19	ASSIRAGAAEQY
TRBJ1-1	TRBV7-9	ASSGSQGLVTEAF
TRBJ1-1	TRBV28	ASSRDTQNTEAF
TRBJ2-2	TRBV5-1	ASSRGQTTGELF
TRBJ2-7	TRBV6-1	ASSRTGGGDYEQY
TRBJ2-7	TRBV2	ASISGLSYEQY
TRBJ2-1	TRBV30	AWRAWTGTYNEQF
TRBJ2-3	TRBV27	ASSLGLAISTDTQY
TRBJ1-6	TRBV27	ASSLRKGTGANSPLH
TRBJ1-1	TRBV11-2	ASSGTAIEAF